This T cell receptor beta chain was documented in a study of neurological immune-mediated disorders. The team produced cDNA through 5'RACE using 10-nucleotide random UMIs. TCRdb processed the 5' RACE reads anew with MiXCR; each CDR3 protein has one entry. The table includes nearly 60,000 distinct CDR3 sequences, about 3.2% detected once. General study results and limits: Patients with HTLV-1-associated myelopathy showed the most TCR clonal expansion. Those with multiple sclerosis showed the least, falling below healthy controls. The absence of any CDR3 amino acid sequence shared by expanded clones across subjects suggests that repertoires were private in all groups.

Germline assignment: CDR1 DFQATT and CDR2 SNEGSKA (reference sequence). Trimming removed 6 bases at V and 4 bases at J, with 15 bases between. The CDR3 runs 13 residues. This clonotype was picked up many times. The target antigen is unknown. This TCR came from a woman aged 60-70 years with multiple sclerosis. The sequencing sample was made of PBMCs. The rearrangement joins TRBV20-1 to TRBJ1-2, with D possibly being TRBD1 (6 bases). CDR3 protein: CSARGGTGYGYTF. The CDR3 coding sequence is TGCAGTGCCCGGGGGGGCACGGGCTATGGCTACACCTTC.